This entry is about one T cell receptor beta chain. The antigen is unknown. Using genomic DNA as the template, TCR beta VDJ and CDR3 profiling was carried out. TCRdb fed the reads into MiXCR, producing one record per CDR3 protein. The sample shows 150,000 to 200,000 distinct CDR3 sequences, 64% of them seen only once. Germline CDR1 reads ENHRY; CDR2 reads SYGVKD. The CDR3 is 13 residues long. V was clipped by 11 bases and J by 5 bases; unmatched bases: 8. This specimen belongs to a study of CD8+CD57+ T cells in acquired aplastic anemia. Study-wide background: Quantities of DNA derived from sorted CD4+ and CD8+ cells averaged 3.2 ug. The study, taken as a whole, reports: Patients and healthy controls showed no significant CD8+ Simpson's diversity difference. In common between the patients and the controls were around 29 CD8+ CDR3 sequences.

This clonotype was sampled from a human donor with severe aplastic anemia or a healthy control (not recorded which). Sequenced input: sorted CD4+, CD8+, or CD8+CD57+ T cells (not recorded which) from PBMCs. The rearrangement links TRBV10-3 to TRBJ1-4; 7 bases match TRBD1. The CDR3 bases are TGTGCCTCTACGACAGGGACAAATGAAAAACTGTTTTTT. It codes for CASTTGTNEKLFF.